The entry below gives a single TCR beta chain sequence along with its context. This record comes from a study of technical replicates of blood from four donors. V was cut by 5 bases and J by 4 bases, with 8 bases left in between. The CDR3 is made up of 12 amino acids. Germline CDR1 LNHDA, CDR2 SQIVND (reference sequence). Some clones are missing from TCRdb's copy, which holds only in-frame ones; the method was immunoSEQ multiplex PCR. The data contain some 13,000 clones, approximately 95% of them singletons. Sequenced: PBMCs. This chain uses TRBV19 with TRBJ1-1; D is undetermined. The TCR was taken from a human donor in good health. CDR3 protein: CASSSYGTEAFF. The CDR3 DNA is TGTGCCAGTAGTTCGTACGGCACTGAAGCTTTCTTT. The whole variable domain, filled in from reference TRBV19 and TRBJ1-1, reads DGGITQSPKYLFRKEGQNVTLSCEQNLNHDAMYWYRQDPGQGLRLIYYSQIVNDFQKGDIAEGYSVSREKKESFPLTVTSAQKNPTAFYLCASSSYGTEAFFGQGTRLTVV.